This T cell receptor beta chain appears in the sequencing data of a study of regulatory T cells in long-lasting Graves disease. In building TCR beta libraries, iRepertoire HTBI primers were used together with Arm-PCR of CDR3 regions. TCRdb ran MiXCR on the multiplex PCR reads and lists one entry per CDR3 protein. The sample shows about 430,000 distinct CDR3 sequences, about 15% of them seen only once. Described time point: newly diagnosed GD, antithyroid drugs for less than 3 months. Researchers made the TCR library from RNA that was extracted from PBMCs. CDR3 length: 12 amino acids. Per germline, CDR1 MDHEN and CDR2 SYDVKM. Trimming took 7 bases from V and 4 from J, leaving 11 bases between them. The study's findings and limits: Small sample size may have lowered accuracy.

This clonotype showed up many times. What it binds is unknown. The data also belong to a second study, concerning T cells in Graves' hyperthyroidism and ophthalmopathy.

Sample: peripheral blood mononuclear cells (PBMCs), taken at new diagnosis, from a patient treated with antithyroid drugs. The chain joins TRBV28 to TRBJ2-7; D gene ambiguous. This sequence was found in a woman aged 40-49 years with Graves disease. The CDR3 region has the DNA TGTGCCAGCAAATTCACTGATTACGAGCAGTACTTC. This translates into CASKFTDYEQYF.